The 31 T cell receptor beta chains below all came from one sample that was sequenced in a study of tumour-infiltrating T cells in Burkitt lymphoma. Assay: immunoSEQ multiplex PCR; the TCRdb copy retains only in-frame clones and omits some. The sample consists of fewer than 8,000 clones, under 90% of them appearing once. The material sequenced was tumor tissue. The receptors were gathered from a human donor with Burkitt lymphoma.

This chain uses TRBV7-2 with TRBJ2-1; 10 positions agree with TRBD2. The junction had 13 bases not matched to a gene; V was cut back by 2 bases and J by 15 bases. CDR1 and CDR2 (germline): SGHTA, FQGNSA. CDR3 length: 15 residues. Here the CDR3 reads CASSLNQVLAGNGFF. The CDR3 DNA is TGTGCCAGCAGCTTAAACCAAGTACTAGCGGGGAACGGGTTCTTC. The complete variable domain, with remaining parts taken from reference TRBV7-2 and TRBJ2-1, reads GAGVSQSPSNKVTEKGKDVELRCDPISGHTALYWYRQSLGQGLEFLIYFQGNSAPDKSGLPSDRFSAERTGGSVSTLTIQRTQQEDSAVYLCASSLNQVLAGNGFFGPGTRLTVL.

The rearrangement uses TRBV7-9 and TRBJ2-7, with 7 bases matching TRBD2. V lost 3 bases and J lost 4; bases outside the gene matches: 3. The CDR3 has 13 residues. Germline V lookup: CDR1 SEHNR, CDR2 FQNEAQ (reference sequence). Here the CDR3 DNA reads TGTGCCAGCAGCTTTGGCGGGGGATACGAGCAGTACTTC. Translation gives CASSFGGGYEQYF.

The V and J genes are TRBV5-4 and TRBJ2-3, with D unclear. Germline assignment: CDR1 SGHNT and CDR2 YYREEE (reference sequence). Between the trimmed V and J ends, which lost 0 bases and 5 bases, there was a span of 7 bases. CDR3 size: 13 residues. CDR3 in DNA: TGTGCCAGCAGCTTGGACGGGCTAGATACGCAGTATTTT. Amino acid sequence: CASSLDGLDTQYF.

The J gene is TRBJ1-1, the V gene TRBV5-1, with 7 bases lining up with TRBD1. CDR1 is SGHRS and CDR2 is YFSETQ in the germline V gene. The CDR3 length is 14 residues. The trim removed 4 bases at V and 4 bases at J, leaving 7 bases unmatched. The CDR3 loop is CASSLESGGTEAFF. DNA of the CDR3: TGCGCCAGCAGCCTGGAGTCAGGGGGCACTGAAGCTTTCTTT. The full variable domain, with the rest looked up from reference TRBV5-1 and TRBJ1-1, is KAGVTQTPRYLIKTRGQQVTLSCSPISGHRSVSWYQQTPGQGLQFLFEYFSETQRNKGNFPGRFSGRQFSNSRSEMNVSTLELGDSALYLCASSLESGGTEAFFGQGTRLTVV.

The chain carries TRBV29-1 and TRBJ2-6, with D unresolved. Trimming shortened V by 6 bases and J by 0 bases, and 15 bases separated the two germline ends. Germline V gene lookup returns CDR1 SQVTM and CDR2 ANQGSEA. CDR3 length equals 16 residues. CDR3 region: CSVVATRGSGANVLTF. In DNA form, the CDR3 reads TGCAGCGTCGTCGCGACAAGAGGCTCTGGGGCCAACGTCCTGACTTTC.

The rearrangement links TRBV5-1 to TRBJ2-4; D assignment may be TRBD1 or TRBD2 (5 bases each). Germline V gene lookup returns CDR1 SGHRS and CDR2 YFSETQ. The CDR3 has 15 amino acids. V was cut by 3 bases and J by 5 bases, with 15 bases left in between. The CDR3 sequence: CASSSDPGTENIQYF. CDR3 nucleotides: TGCGCCAGCAGCTCGGACCCCGGGACGGAAAACATTCAGTACTTC.

The rearrangement uses TRBV11-3 and TRBJ2-2, with TRBD2 matching 11 bases. Unmatched junction bases numbered 5, after V lost 5 bases and J lost 3 bases. Looked up from germline, CDR1 is SGHNT and CDR2 is YENEEA. The CDR3 is made up of 16 amino acids. The CDR3, as DNA: TGTGCCAGCAGCCCCTTTAGCGGGGGGGACACCGGGGAGCTGTTTTTT. This codes for CASSPFSGGDTGELFF.

V usage is TRBV7-2 and J usage is TRBJ1-2, with a possible D match to TRBD1 (6 bases). V lost 5 bases and J lost 6, with 13 bases in between. The CDR3 has 13 residues. Germline values: CDR1 SGHTA, CDR2 FQGNSA. As DNA, the CDR3 is TGTGCCAGCAGCCCGGGCCCAGGGGATGGCTACACCTTC. This encodes CASSPGPGDGYTF.

The genes are TRBV5-4 and TRBJ2-7, with 8 bases matching TRBD2. This CDR3 comprises 16 residues. CDR1 and CDR2 (germline): SGHNT, YYREEE (reference sequence). J gave up 2 bases and V 3 bases, and 10 bases lay outside the gene matches. The CDR3 sequence is CASSSGGGKSPYEQYF. The CDR3 nucleotides read TGTGCCAGCAGCTCGGGAGGGGGGAAATCCCCCTACGAGCAGTACTTC.

The V gene is TRBV6-5, the J gene TRBJ1-1; TRBD1 is a possible D gene (6 bases). Trimming cost V 7 bases and J 1 base, with 7 bases left between them. This CDR3 is 12 amino acids long. Germline assignment: CDR1 MNHEY and CDR2 SVGAGI. In DNA, the CDR3 is TGTGCCAGCAAGACAGGGAACACTGAAGCTTTCTTT. Protein: CASKTGNTEAFF.

This chain connects TRBV2 to TRBJ2-2; the match to TRBD1 covers 9 bases. This CDR3 region has 15 residues. The ends lost 4 bases at V and 5 bases at J; junction bases unmatched: 5. Germline lookup yields CDR1 SNHLY and CDR2 FYNNEI. The CDR3 is CASSAGDRVTGELFF. The DNA of the CDR3 is TGTGCCAGCAGTGCCGGGGACAGGGTTACCGGGGAGCTGTTTTTT.

The chain has TRBV29-1 and TRBJ2-5; weak D call: TRBD2 (5 bases). The V gene lost 6 bases and the J gene lost 4 bases, with 18 bases spanning the gap. The CDR3 loop spans 14 amino acids. CDR1 SQVTM and CDR2 ANQGSEA come from the germline V gene. CDR3 residues: CSVSEPPGVETQYF. CDR3 in DNA: TGCAGCGTCAGTGAACCCCCCGGGGTAGAGACCCAGTACTTC.

This clone was observed once. V gene TRBV5-1 combines with J gene TRBJ2-7; tentatively, D is TRBD1 (6 bases). Germline CDR1 reads SGHRS; CDR2 reads YFSETQ. The ends were cut back, 1 base at V and 3 bases at J, with 17 bases in the middle. This CDR3 has 16 amino acids. CDR3 loop: CASSLLGLAQGYEQYF. The CDR3 DNA follows: TGCGCCAGCAGCTTGCTTGGGCTGGCACAGGGCTACGAGCAGTACTTC.

The chain recombines TRBV6-5 with TRBJ1-2; TRBD1 aligns across 8 bases. There are 14 residues in the CDR3. The V gene's germline CDR1 is MNHEY and CDR2 SVGAGI. Trimming at V came to 6 bases and at J to 2 bases, leaving 5 bases not matched to a gene. The DNA of the CDR3 is TGTGCCAGCAGCCCAGACAGGGGCAACTATGGCTACACCTTC. It yields the protein CASSPDRGNYGYTF.

The chain couples TRBV5-4 to TRBJ2-3; weak D call: TRBD1 (6 bases). The CDR3 is 17 amino acids. From germline, CDR1 is SGHNT and CDR2 YYREEE (reference sequence). V dropped 0 bases and J dropped 2 bases, with 16 bases sitting between them. CDR3 nucleotide sequence: TGTGCCAGCAGCTTGGTAGGCCCAGGGGCTTTCACAGATACGCAGTATTTT. It is translated as CASSLVGPGAFTDTQYF.

The chain employs TRBV6-5 and TRBJ2-7; 7 bases match TRBD1. With V trimmed by 2 bases and J by 0 bases, 4 bases remained unmatched. The CDR3 sequence is 15 residues long. The germline CDR1 and CDR2 sequences are MNHEY and SVGAGI. The CDR3 here is CASSYQSGGSYEQYF. The CDR3 region has the DNA TGTGCCAGCAGTTACCAGTCAGGGGGCTCCTACGAGCAGTACTTC.

This sequence joins TRBV18 and TRBJ2-1; D possibly corresponds to TRBD1 (6 bases). Germline assignment: CDR1 KGHSH and CDR2 LQKENI. The ends were cut back, 7 bases at V and 6 bases at J, with 19 bases in the middle. The CDR3 extends over 15 amino acids. CDR3 loop: CASLPAAGVRNEQFF. CDR3 nucleotide sequence: TGTGCCAGCTTGCCGGCGGCAGGGGTCCGCAATGAGCAGTTCTTC.

V usage is TRBV18 and J usage is TRBJ1-1; TRBD1 might be the D (5 bases). This CDR3 has 14 residues. The V end was cut by 5 bases, the J end by 5 bases, with 15 bases between. The germline gives CDR1 KGHSH, CDR2 LQKENI. The CDR3 nucleotides are TGTGCCAGCTCATGGGACGGAAAGAGGACTGAAGCTTTCTTT. It specifies CASSWDGKRTEAFF.

J is TRBJ2-1 and V is TRBV6-5; TRBD2 is a possible D gene (5 bases). Looked up from germline, CDR1 is MNHEY and CDR2 is SVGAGI. The CDR3 totals 12 residues. V gave up 6 bases and J gave up 10 bases, with 13 bases separating them. As DNA, the CDR3 is TGTGCCAGCAGCTCTCCCCCGGGGGAGCAGTTCTTC. It specifies CASSSPPGEQFF.

V gene TRBV5-4 combines with J gene TRBJ1-1; D ambiguous. There are 15 residues in the CDR3. V was cut by 1 base and J by 1 base, with 11 bases left in between. The germline V gene has CDR1 SGHNT and CDR2 YYREEE (reference sequence). As DNA, the CDR3 is TGTGCCAGCAGCTTGAGGCAGACGGGGAACACTGAAGCTTTCTTT. Translation: CASSLRQTGNTEAFF. Variable domain in full (rest from reference TRBV5-4 and TRBJ1-1): ETGVTQSPTHLIKTRGQQVTLRCSSQSGHNTVSWYQQALGQGPQFIFQYYREEENGRGNFPPRFSGLQFPNYSSELNVNALELDDSALYLCASSLRQTGNTEAFFGQGTRLTVV.

This clone is medium-sized in the sample. The gene calls are TRBV27 and TRBJ2-5; possibly TRBD2 for D (6 bases). With 9 bases removed from V and 5 bases from J, the gap between germline ends came to 16 bases. The CDR3 consists of 13 residues. CDR1 and CDR2 from the germline V gene are MNHEY and SMNVEV (reference sequence). The CDR3 protein is CASHRGGGETQYF. CDR3 in DNA: TGTGCCAGTCACCGGGGAGGTGGGGAGACCCAGTACTTC.

The V call is TRBV2, the J call TRBJ2-7, with a tentative D call TRBD2 (6 bases). V lost 4 bases and J lost 7, with 11 bases in between. The CDR3 length is 12 residues. The germline gives CDR1 SNHLY, CDR2 FYNNEI. The CDR3 protein is CASSAGAGEQYF. In nucleotides, the CDR3 is TGTGCCAGCAGTGCCGGGGCGGGAGAGCAGTACTTC.

The V gene is TRBV6-1, the J gene TRBJ2-1, with 12 bases lining up with TRBD2. Germline trimming cut 1 base from V and 13 bases from J; bases unmatched to any gene: 2. The CDR3 spans 13 residues. Germline CDR1 is MNHNS and CDR2 is SASEGT. The CDR3 reads CASSEGTSGIQFF. CDR3 in DNA: TGTGCCAGCAGTGAAGGGACTAGCGGGATTCAGTTCTTC.

This chain links TRBV6-1 with TRBJ2-1; D gene unclear. Germline CDR1 reads MNHNS; CDR2 reads SASEGT. V was clipped by 4 bases and J by 15 bases, with 16 bases between them. This CDR3 contains 12 residues. The CDR3 protein is CASSASPNSPFF. CDR3 bases: TGTGCCAGCAGTGCTTCCCCTAATTCCCCGTTCTTC.

To note about this clone: One junction end does not reproduce the germline sequence, and a read error may be involved. The chain links TRBV4-2 to TRBJ1-5, with D hard to call. Germline assignment: CDR1 LGHNA and CDR2 YNFKEQ. The CDR3 spans 15 residues. CDR3 in amino acids: CASSDLLAPNQSQHF. The CDR3 region has the DNA TGTGCCAGCAGCGACTTGTTGGCTCCGAATCAGTCCCAGCATTTT.

V and J are TRBV28 and TRBJ2-3; tentatively, D is TRBD2 (6 bases). V was pared by 3 bases and J by 1 base, with 8 bases between. This CDR3 has 14 amino acids. CDR1 MDHEN and CDR2 SYDVKM come from the germline V gene. CDR3 nucleotide sequence: TGTGCCAGCAGTTTCTTAGCGGGCACAGATACGCAGTATTTT. Protein product: CASSFLAGTDTQYF. Full variable domain (remainder filled in from reference TRBV28 and TRBJ2-3): DVKVTQSSRYLVKRTGEKVFLECVQDMDHENMFWYRQDPGLGLRLIYFSYDVKMKEKGDIPEGYSVSREKKERFSLILESASTNQTSMYLCASSFLAGTDTQYFGPGTRLTVL.

The CDR3 region is CASSQRDRGTDTQYF. CDR3 coding DNA: TGTGCCAGCAGTCAAAGGGACAGGGGAACAGATACGCAGTATTTT. This chain links TRBV28 with TRBJ2-3; 10 positions match TRBD1. Germline V CDR1 and CDR2: MDHEN, SYDVKM. V lost 5 bases to trimming and J lost 3 bases; unmatched junction nucleotides: 5. This CDR3 is built from 15 residues.

The chain employs TRBV20-1 and TRBJ1-1; D gene uncertain. Germline V gives CDR1 DFQATT, CDR2 SNEGSKA (reference sequence). V gave up 5 bases and J gave up 6 bases, with 10 bases separating them. This CDR3 is built from 11 residues. The CDR3 spells CSAPSGAEAFF. The CDR3, as DNA: TGCAGTGCTCCGAGCGGGGCTGAAGCTTTCTTT.

The rearrangement links TRBV4-1 to TRBJ2-3; D is unresolved. Trimming cost V 0 bases and J 6 bases, with 7 bases left between them. The V gene's germline CDR1 is MGHRA and CDR2 YSYEKL. The CDR3 has 13 amino acids. Written as DNA, the CDR3 is TGCGCCAGCAGCCAAGATCTTGATGATACGCAGTATTTT. Protein product: CASSQDLDDTQYF.

The CDR3 region has the DNA TGTGCCAGCAGCCCAACTGACCTACAGGGGCCGAACACTGAAGCTTTCTTT. Amino acids: CASSPTDLQGPNTEAFF. The chain couples TRBV28 to TRBJ1-1; TRBD1 agrees at 7 bases. The CDR3 runs 17 residues. The V gene end was trimmed by 6 bases and the J gene end by 1 base; junction bases not matched to a gene: 14. Germline-derived CDR1 and CDR2 are MDHEN and SYDVKM.

The chain recombines TRBV19 with TRBJ2-1; possible D gene TRBD2, 5 bases. CDR3 size: 14 residues. The ends were cut back, 1 base at V and 8 bases at J, with 12 bases in the middle. CDR1 LNHDA and CDR2 SQIVND come from the germline V gene (reference sequence). CDR3 sequence reads: CASSIANTGDEQFF. The CDR3 DNA reads as TGTGCCAGTAGTATAGCCAATACCGGGGATGAGCAGTTCTTC.